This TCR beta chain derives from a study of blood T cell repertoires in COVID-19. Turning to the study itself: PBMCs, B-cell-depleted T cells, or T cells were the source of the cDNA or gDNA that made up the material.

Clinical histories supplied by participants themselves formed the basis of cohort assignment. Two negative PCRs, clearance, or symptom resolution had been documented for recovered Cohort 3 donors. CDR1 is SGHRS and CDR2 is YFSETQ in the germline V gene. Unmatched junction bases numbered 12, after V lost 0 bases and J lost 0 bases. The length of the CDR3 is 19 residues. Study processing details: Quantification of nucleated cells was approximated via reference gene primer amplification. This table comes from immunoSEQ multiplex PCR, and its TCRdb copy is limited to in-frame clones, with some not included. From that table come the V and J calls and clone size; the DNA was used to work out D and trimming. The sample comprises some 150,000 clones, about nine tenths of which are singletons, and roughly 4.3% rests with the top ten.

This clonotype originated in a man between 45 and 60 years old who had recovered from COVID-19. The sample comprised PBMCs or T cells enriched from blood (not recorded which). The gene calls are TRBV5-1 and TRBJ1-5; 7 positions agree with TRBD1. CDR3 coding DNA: TGCGCCAGCAGCTTGGATATAGGGGACAGATTATCTAGCAATCAGCCCCAGCATTTT. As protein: CASSLDIGDRLSSNQPQHF.